This TCR beta chain was sequenced in a study of blood T cell repertoires in COVID-19. As for the study in general: Material from acute and convalescent COVID-19 was sourced from the United States, Italy and Spain.

The method was immunoSEQ multiplex PCR; TCRdb's version includes in-frame clones alone and lacks a portion of them. The top ten hold approximately 5.6% of the sample, which has more than 95,000 clones, roughly nine tenths seen once. This CDR3 region has 18 residues. J lost 2 bases, V lost 0 bases, and 11 bases had no gene match. The germline gives CDR1 MNHEY, CDR2 SVGEGT. The genes are TRBV6-2 or TRBV6-3 and TRBJ2-3; 7 nucleotides agree with TRBD2. Specimen: peripheral blood. The clonotype comes from a human donor in a cohort sampled during active COVID-19. This CDR3 reads CASSYSKLGGGFTDTQYF. The CDR3 region has the DNA TGTGCCAGCAGTTACTCGAAGTTGGGCGGGGGATTCACAGATACGCAGTATTTT.